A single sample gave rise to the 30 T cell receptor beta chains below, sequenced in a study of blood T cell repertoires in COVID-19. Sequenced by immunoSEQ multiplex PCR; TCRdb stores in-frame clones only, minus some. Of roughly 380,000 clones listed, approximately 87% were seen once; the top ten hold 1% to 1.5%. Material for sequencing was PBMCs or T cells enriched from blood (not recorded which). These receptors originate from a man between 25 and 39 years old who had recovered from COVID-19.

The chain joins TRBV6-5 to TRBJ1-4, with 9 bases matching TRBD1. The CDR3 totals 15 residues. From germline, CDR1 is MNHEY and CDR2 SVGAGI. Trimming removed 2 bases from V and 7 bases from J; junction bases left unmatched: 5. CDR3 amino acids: CASSYDRTGVEKLFF. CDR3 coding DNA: TGTGCCAGCAGTTACGACCGGACAGGGGTTGAAAAACTGTTTTTT.

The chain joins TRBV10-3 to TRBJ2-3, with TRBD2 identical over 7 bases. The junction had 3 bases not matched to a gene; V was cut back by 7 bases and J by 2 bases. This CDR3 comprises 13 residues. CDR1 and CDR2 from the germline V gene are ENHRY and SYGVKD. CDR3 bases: TGTGCCATCACTAGCGGCTCCACAGATACGCAGTATTTT. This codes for CAITSGSTDTQYF.

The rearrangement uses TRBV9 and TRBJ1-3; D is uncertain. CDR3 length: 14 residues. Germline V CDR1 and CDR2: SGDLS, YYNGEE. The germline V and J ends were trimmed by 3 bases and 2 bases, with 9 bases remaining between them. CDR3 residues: CASSDRGPGNTIYF. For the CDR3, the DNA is TGTGCCAGCAGCGATAGAGGGCCTGGAAACACCATATATTTT.

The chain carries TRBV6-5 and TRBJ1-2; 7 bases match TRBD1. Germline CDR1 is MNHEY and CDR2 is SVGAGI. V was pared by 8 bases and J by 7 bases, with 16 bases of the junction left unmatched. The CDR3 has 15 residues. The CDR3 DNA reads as TGTGCCAGCGGAACGGGACAGCTATTCGCCAGTGGCTACACCTTC. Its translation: CASGTGQLFASGYTF.

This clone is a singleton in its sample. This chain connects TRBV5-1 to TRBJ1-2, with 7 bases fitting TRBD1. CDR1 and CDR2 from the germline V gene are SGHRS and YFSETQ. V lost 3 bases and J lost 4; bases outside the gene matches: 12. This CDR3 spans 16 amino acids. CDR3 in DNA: TGCGCCAGCAGCTCTTCGACAGGGACGGCTTTCTATGGCTACACCTTC. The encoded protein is CASSSSTGTAFYGYTF.

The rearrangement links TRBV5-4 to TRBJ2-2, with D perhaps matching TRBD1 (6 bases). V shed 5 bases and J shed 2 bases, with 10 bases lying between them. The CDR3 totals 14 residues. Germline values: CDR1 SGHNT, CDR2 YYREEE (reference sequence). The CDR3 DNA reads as TGTGCCAGCAGGGGGGCAGCCAACACCGGGGAGCTGTTTTTT. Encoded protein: CASRGAANTGELFF. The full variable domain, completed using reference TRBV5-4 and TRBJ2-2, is ETGVTQSPTHLIKTRGQQVTLRCSSQSGHNTVSWYQQALGQGPQFIFQYYREEENGRGNFPPRFSGLQFPNYSSELNVNALELDDSALYLCASRGAANTGELFFGEGSRLTVL.

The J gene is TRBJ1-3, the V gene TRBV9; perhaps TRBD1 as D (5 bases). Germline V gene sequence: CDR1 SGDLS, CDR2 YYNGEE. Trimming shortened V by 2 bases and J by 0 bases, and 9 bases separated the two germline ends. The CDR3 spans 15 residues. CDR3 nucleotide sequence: TGTGCCAGCAGCGTCGGGGGGATCTCTGGAAACACCATATATTTT. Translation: CASSVGGISGNTIYF.

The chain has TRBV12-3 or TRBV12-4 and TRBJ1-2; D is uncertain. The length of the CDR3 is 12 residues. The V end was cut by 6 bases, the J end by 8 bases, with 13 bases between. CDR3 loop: CASRQRGDGYTF. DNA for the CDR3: TGTGCCAGCAGGCAGCGGGGTGACGGCTACACCTTC.

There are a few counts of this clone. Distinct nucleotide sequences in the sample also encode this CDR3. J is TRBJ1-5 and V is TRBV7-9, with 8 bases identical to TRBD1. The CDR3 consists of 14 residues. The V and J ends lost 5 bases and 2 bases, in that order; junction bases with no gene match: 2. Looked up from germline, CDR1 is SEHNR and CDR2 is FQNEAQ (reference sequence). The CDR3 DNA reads TGTGCCAGCAGCCCGGGACAGGGCAATCAGCCCCAGCATTTT. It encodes CASSPGQGNQPQHF.

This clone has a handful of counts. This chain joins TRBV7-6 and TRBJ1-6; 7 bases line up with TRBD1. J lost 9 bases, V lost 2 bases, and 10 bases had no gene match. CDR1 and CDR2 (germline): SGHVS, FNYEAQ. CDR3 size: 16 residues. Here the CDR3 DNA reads TGTGCCAGCAGCTTAAACAGGGGACAGATGAGTTCACCCCTCCACTTT. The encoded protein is CASSLNRGQMSSPLHF.

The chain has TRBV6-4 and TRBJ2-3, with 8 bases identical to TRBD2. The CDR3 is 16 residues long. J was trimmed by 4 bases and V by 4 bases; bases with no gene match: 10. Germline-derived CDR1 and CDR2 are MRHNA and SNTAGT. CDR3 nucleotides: TGTGCCAGCAGTGTCCTAGCGGGCCAAAGTTCAGATACGCAGTATTTT. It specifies CASSVLAGQSSDTQYF.

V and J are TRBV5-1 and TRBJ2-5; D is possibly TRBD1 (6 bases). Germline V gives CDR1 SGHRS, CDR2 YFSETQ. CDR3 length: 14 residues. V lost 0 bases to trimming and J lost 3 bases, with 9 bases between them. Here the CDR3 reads CASSLVQGKETQYF. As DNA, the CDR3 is TGCGCCAGCAGCTTGGTCCAGGGGAAAGAGACCCAGTACTTC.

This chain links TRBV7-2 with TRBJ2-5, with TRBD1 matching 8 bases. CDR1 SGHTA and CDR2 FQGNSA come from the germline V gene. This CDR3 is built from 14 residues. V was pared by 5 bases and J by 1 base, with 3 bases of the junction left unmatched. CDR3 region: CASSVDRVQETQYF. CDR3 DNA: TGTGCCAGCAGCGTGGACAGGGTCCAAGAGACCCAGTACTTC.

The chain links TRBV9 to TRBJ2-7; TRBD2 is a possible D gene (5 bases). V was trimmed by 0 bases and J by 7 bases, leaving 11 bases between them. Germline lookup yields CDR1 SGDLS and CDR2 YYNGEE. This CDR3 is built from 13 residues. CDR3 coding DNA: TGTGCCAGCAGCGTAGGTGAGGGCGAGGAGCAGTACTTC. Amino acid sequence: CASSVGEGEEQYF. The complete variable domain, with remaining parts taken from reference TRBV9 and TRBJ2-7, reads DSGVTQTPKHLITATGQRVTLRCSPRSGDLSVYWYQQSLDQGLQFLIQYYNGEERAKGNILERFSAQQFPDLHSELNLSSLELGDSALYFCASSVGEGEEQYFGPGTRLTVT.

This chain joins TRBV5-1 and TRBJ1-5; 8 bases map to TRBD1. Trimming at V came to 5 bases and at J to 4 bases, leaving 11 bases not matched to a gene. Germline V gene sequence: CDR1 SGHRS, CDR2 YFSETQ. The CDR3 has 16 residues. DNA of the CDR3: TGCGCCAGCAGTCGCGAACCGGGACAGGTTAATCAGCCCCAGCATTTT. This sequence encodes CASSREPGQVNQPQHF. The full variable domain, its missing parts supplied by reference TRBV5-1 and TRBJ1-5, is KAGVTQTPRYLIKTRGQQVTLSCSPISGHRSVSWYQQTPGQGLQFLFEYFSETQRNKGNFPGRFSGRQFSNSRSEMNVSTLELGDSALYLCASSREPGQVNQPQHFGDGTRLSIL.

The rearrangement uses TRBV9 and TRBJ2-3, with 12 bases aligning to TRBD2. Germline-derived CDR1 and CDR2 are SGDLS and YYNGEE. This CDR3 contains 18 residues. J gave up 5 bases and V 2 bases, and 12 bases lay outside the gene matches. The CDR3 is CASSVYPSSGGALDTQYF. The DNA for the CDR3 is TGTGCCAGCAGCGTGTACCCATCTAGCGGGGGGGCTCTAGATACGCAGTATTTT.

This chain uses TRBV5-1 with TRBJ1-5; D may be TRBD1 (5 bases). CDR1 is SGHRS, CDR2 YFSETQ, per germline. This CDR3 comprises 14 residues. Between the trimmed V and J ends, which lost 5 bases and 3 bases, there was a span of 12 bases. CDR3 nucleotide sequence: TGCGCCAGCAGACCCGACAGCTACAATCAGCCCCAGCATTTT. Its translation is CASRPDSYNQPQHF.

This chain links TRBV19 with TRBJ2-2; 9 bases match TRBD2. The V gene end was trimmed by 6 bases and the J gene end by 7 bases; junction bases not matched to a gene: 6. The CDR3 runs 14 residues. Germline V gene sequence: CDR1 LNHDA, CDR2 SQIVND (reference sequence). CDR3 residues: CASRFSGGGGELFF. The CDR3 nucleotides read TGTGCCAGTAGGTTTAGCGGGGGCGGCGGGGAGCTGTTTTTT.

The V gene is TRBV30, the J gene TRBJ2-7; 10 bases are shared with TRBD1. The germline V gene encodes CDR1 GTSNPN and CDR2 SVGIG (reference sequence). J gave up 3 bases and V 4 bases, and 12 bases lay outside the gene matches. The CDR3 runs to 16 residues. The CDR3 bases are TGTGCCTGGACACCCGCCACCGGGACAGGGGTCTACGAGCAGTACTTC. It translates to CAWTPATGTGVYEQYF.

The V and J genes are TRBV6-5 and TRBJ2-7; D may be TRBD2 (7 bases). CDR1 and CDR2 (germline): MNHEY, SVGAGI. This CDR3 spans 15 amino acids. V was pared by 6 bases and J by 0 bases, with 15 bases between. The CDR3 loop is CASSDGGPSSYEQYF. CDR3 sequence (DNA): TGTGCCAGCAGCGACGGGGGGCCCAGCTCCTACGAGCAGTACTTC.

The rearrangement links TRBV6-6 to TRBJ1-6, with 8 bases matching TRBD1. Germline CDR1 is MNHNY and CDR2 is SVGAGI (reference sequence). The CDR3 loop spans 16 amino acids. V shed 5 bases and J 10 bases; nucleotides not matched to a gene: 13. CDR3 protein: CASSLRSDRGRSPLHF. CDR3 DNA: TGTGCCAGCAGTCTCCGTTCAGACAGGGGTCGATCACCCCTCCACTTT.

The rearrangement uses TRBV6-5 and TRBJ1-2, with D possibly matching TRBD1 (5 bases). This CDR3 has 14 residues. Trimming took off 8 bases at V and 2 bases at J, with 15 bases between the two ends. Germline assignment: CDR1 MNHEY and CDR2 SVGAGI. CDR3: CASSRAQANYGYTF. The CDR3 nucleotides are TGTGCCAGCTCCCGCGCACAGGCCAACTATGGCTACACCTTC.

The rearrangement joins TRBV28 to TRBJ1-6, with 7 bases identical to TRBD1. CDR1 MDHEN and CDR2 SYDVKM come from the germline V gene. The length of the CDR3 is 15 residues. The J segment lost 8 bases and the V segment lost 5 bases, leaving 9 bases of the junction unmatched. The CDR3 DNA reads TGTGCCAGCAGTCCTGCAGGGGGAGAACATTCACCCCTCCACTTT. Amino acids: CASSPAGGEHSPLHF.

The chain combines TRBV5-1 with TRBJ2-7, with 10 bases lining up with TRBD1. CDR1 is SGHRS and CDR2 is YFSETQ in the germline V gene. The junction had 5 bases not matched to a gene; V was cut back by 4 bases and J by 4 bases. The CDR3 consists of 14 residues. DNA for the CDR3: TGCGCCAGCAGCCCGGGACAGGGGAATTACGAGCAGTACTTC. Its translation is CASSPGQGNYEQYF.

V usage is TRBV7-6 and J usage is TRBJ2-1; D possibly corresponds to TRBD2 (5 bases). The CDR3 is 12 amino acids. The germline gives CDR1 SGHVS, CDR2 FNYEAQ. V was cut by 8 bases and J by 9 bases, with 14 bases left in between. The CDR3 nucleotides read TGTGCCAGCGGCCATGGGGAGATTGAGCAGTTCTTC. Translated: CASGHGEIEQFF.

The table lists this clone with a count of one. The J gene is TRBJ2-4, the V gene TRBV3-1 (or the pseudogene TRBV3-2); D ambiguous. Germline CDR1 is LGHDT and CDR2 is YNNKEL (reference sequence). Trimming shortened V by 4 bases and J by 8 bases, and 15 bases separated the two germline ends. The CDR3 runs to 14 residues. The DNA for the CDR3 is TGTGCCAGCAGCCGCTCTTCGGCGGTCCACATTCAGTACTTC. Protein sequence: CASSRSSAVHIQYF.

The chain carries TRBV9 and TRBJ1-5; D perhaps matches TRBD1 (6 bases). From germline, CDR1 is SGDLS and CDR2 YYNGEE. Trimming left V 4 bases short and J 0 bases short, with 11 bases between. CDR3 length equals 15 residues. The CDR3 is CASSSGTPSNQPQHF. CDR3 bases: TGTGCCAGCAGCTCCGGGACACCTAGCAATCAGCCCCAGCATTTT.

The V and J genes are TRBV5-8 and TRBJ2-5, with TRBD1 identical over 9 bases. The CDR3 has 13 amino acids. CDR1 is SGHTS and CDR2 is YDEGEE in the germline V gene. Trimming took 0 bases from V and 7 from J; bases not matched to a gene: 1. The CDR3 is CASSLGTGATQYF. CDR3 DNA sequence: TGTGCCAGCAGCTTGGGGACAGGGGCGACCCAGTACTTC.

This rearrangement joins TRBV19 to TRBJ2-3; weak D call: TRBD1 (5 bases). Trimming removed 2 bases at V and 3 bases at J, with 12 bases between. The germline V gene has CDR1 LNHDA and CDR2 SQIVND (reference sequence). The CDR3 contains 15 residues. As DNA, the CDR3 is TGTGCCAGTAGTATAAGCAGGGTGCTTACAGATACGCAGTATTTT. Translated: CASSISRVLTDTQYF.

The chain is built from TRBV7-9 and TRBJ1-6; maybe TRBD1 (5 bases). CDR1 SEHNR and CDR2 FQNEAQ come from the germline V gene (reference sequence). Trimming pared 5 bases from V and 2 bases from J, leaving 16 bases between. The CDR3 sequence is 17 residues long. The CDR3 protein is CASSVLGRVTYNSPLHF. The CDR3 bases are TGTGCCAGCAGCGTACTGGGCAGGGTTACCTATAATTCACCCCTCCACTTT.